The subject of this entry is one TCR beta chain. What it binds is unknown. Each sample yielded at least 5.5 micrograms of PBMC total RNA. The data belong to a study of blood T cells in healthy people across ages. General observations from the study: Unknown donor CMV status possibly confounded expanded clonotype changes. The lack of PBMC sorting stopped any conclusive naive versus antigen-experienced comparison.

A second PCR, run for about 6 to 11 cycles, used a sample-barcoded 5' primer plus a J-beta primer mix. TCRdb re-called the 5' RACE reads with MiXCR, one entry per CDR3 protein. The table records some 790,000 distinct CDR3 sequences, about 30% of them present only once. The CDR3 contains 12 residues. Germline assignment: CDR1 SGDLS and CDR2 YYNGEE. The germline V and J ends were trimmed by 4 bases and 6 bases, with 10 bases remaining between them. The V call is TRBV9, the J call TRBJ1-1; D is undetermined. The receptor's source is a woman of 80 years or more in good health. Sequencing used blood. The CDR3 loop reads CASSLSSAEAFF. The CDR3 bases are TGTGCCAGCAGCTTAAGTAGCGCTGAAGCTTTCTTT.